This record covers a single T cell receptor beta chain. What this receptor recognizes is not known. No quality values exist for individual bases; no much larger clone is one base distant. The data are from a study of human T cells and chemical hapten exposure (dated by TCRdb to the early 2020s). For the wider study: For sensitization, 2% DPC in acetone was applied to a roughly 2 cm by roughly 2 cm area of upper inner arm skin. Weekly therapeutic DPC doses were additionally applied to the scalp of patients throughout the roughly 23-week study period. Patch testing on the upper back used Finn chambers containing 0.01% DPC, with scoring done after 6 days according to International Contact Dermatitis Research Group standards. Most of the patients in the cohort were female, and the cohort covered alopecia areata with under or over 50% scalp involvement, alopecia totalis and alopecia universalis. Libraries were pooled for sequencing, and variation in per-sample TCR yields was attributed mainly to small differences in library volumes within the pool. In alopecia patients, the study followed how the peripheral blood TCR repertoire changed in vivo over primary and secondary sensitization to diphenylcyclopropenone (DPC), a hapten. Blood was sampled from patients pre-sensitization (week 0) and at 2, 6 and about 24 weeks after DPC sensitization. Under 30 alopecia patients gave blood for TCR sequencing at one to four time points (pre-sensitization, 2, 6 and 24 weeks).

CDR1 is given as SGHDN and CDR2 as FVKESK, both from the germline V gene. The CDR3 holds 14 amino acids from the cysteine to the phenylalanine. Here the CDR3 DNA is all that survives: 42 bases in frame from base 1. V loses 1 base of germline sequence and J loses 6 bases, and the interval between the two ends is 10 bases. Paper-wide results and their limitations: Patch test score was positively correlated with the number of PT1 expanded TCRs, with significance at thresholds 8, 16 and 32 but not at 4. After repeated subsampling, the strength of the expansion versus patch-test correlation and the threshold at which it became significant changed. The number of TCRs above 1 in 1000 frequency did not change with DPC sensitization; there was no evidence of global repertoire structure alterations. Because every patient had alopecia, a presumed autoimmune disease, the patients' immune response might differ from that of healthy individuals. Significantly more large CDR3 similarity clusters were formed by expanded TCRs than by pre-sensitization or healthy control sets, consistent with antigen-driven responses.

Libraries were made using RACE. Sequencing took place on a NextSeq 500. Library preparation attached unique molecular identifiers to individual cDNA molecules for quantitative, reproducible TCR counting. From each blood RNA sample, both TCR alpha and TCR beta chains were sequenced. In the source study's methods: The median number of TCRs per sample was around 96,000, ranging from roughly 20,000 to 690,600. V, J and CDR3 annotation of the TCR reads was carried out using the Decombinator software suite. For PS versus PT1 abundance plots, all samples were subsampled to the same number of TCRs (28,000). Expanded TCRs were defined as absent before sensitization and observed at least eight times at the 2-week time point. TCRdb reran the public reads through fastp at Q25 and MiXCR, keeping productive beta chains. Each CDR3 protein appears once, grouped with its most common genes and DNA. The V and J calls shown here were made by TCRdb, not taken from the authors' results. Present in this sample are 80,000 to 100,000 distinct CDR3 sequences, about an eighth of which were seen just once. Over 2% of the sample belongs to the ten largest clones.

What the time point label conveys for this sample: patch test 1, 2 weeks after DPC sensitization. Reading the label with the study, this specimen's treatment or condition is: therapeutic diphenylcyclopropenone sensitization with weekly scalp DPC. At each patch-test visit, blood was drawn before the patch test was applied. Patients were eligible if aged 18 to 70, diagnosed with alopecia and judged suitable for DPC therapy, and pregnant patients were excluded. Unfractionated whole blood was collected in Tempus Blood RNA tubes, and total RNA was extracted from that blood. The material sequenced was whole blood, taken in connection with sensitization to the hapten diphenylcyclopropenone (DPC). This TCR derives from a woman between 40 and 55 years old with alopecia areata. Some clones in this sample may be carry-over from other donors' samples. This receptor chain uses TRBV14 and TRBJ2-1; no D gene can be assigned with confidence. The CDR3 is CASSQAMVLNEQFF. In nucleotide form, the sequence is TGTGCCAGCAGCCAAGCGATGGTCCTCAATGAGCAGTTCTTC.